The clone carrying this TCR beta chain was seen ten or more times. The target antigen is unknown. Where ophthalmopathy was present, donors had moderate-to-severe activity, CAS ≥3, NOSPECS ≥4 and duration under 3 months. Isolation of PBMCs was performed using over 9.5 ml of fresh peripheral blood. Amplifying from RNA transcripts, the study obtained TCR beta CDR3 regions. HTBI-primed RT-PCR formed the first round, and a multiplex PCR formed the second. TCRdb itself ran the multiplex PCR reads through MiXCR, one entry per CDR3 protein. The data contain about 210,000 distinct CDR3 sequences, about 32% of them singletons. The data are from a study of Graves' ophthalmopathy and Graves' hyperthyroidism. Trimming removed 4 bases from V and 2 bases from J, with 24 bases in between. The CDR3 is made up of 18 amino acids. The V gene's germline CDR1 is MGHRA and CDR2 YSYEKL. Study-wide findings and caveats: Most thyroid clonotypes with frequency above 0.001 were detected in blood too. Ophthalmopathy progression prediction by the model yielded a sensitivity of more than 60% and a specificity of 72.22%.

The receptor's source is a man aged 45 to 65 with Graves' ophthalmopathy. The chain is built from TRBV4-1 and TRBJ2-7; the D is unclear. The sample consisted of peripheral blood. CDR3 loop: CASSPHLRSSTAAYEQYF. The CDR3, as DNA: TGCGCCAGCAGCCCCCACCTTCGCTCCTCGACTGCTGCCTACGAGCAGTACTTC.